The next 11 T cell receptor beta chains were all read from a single sample in a study of cytomegalovirus exposure and HLA in healthy donors. The PCR was carried out with 60 Vbeta primers and 13 Jbeta primers. TCRdb's copy holds only in-frame clones and misses some; the assay was immunoSEQ multiplex PCR. The sample holds about 93,000 clones, less than 80% seen once. Sample: PBMCs. The receptors were sampled from a woman aged 40 to 50 in good health and CMV-seronegative.

The chain employs TRBV29-1 and TRBJ1-2; 11 bases are a match to TRBD1. This CDR3 is 13 amino acids long. V lost 5 bases, J lost 6 bases, and 5 bases stayed unmatched. Looked up from germline, CDR1 is SQVTM and CDR2 is ANQGSEA. The CDR3 here is CSVRGTGGHGYTF. The CDR3 nucleotides are TGCAGCGTTAGAGGGACAGGGGGACATGGCTACACCTTC.

The chain is built from TRBV11-2 and TRBJ2-7; 8 nucleotides agree with TRBD1. CDR3 length: 13 amino acids. The ends lost 0 bases at V and 6 bases at J; junction bases unmatched: 1. Germline V gene sequence: CDR1 SGHAT, CDR2 FQNNGV. As DNA, the CDR3 is TGTGCCAGCAGCTTAGATGGGACAGGCGAGCAGTACTTC. Amino acid sequence: CASSLDGTGEQYF.

The chain is built from TRBV18 and TRBJ2-5; tentatively, D is TRBD1 (6 bases). CDR1 and CDR2 (germline): KGHSH, LQKENI. This CDR3 has 14 residues. V lost 3 bases and J 4 bases, leaving 12 bases between the germline ends. The CDR3 spells CASSPDSFVETQYF. CDR3 bases: TGTGCCAGCTCACCGGACAGTTTCGTAGAGACCCAGTACTTC.

The chain joins TRBV12-5 to TRBJ1-1, with TRBD1 matching over 9 bases. The trim removed 0 bases at V and 1 base at J, leaving 12 bases unmatched. CDR3 length equals 19 residues. The germline V gene has CDR1 LGHNT and CDR2 FRNRAP. In DNA form, the CDR3 reads TGTGCTAGTGGTTTGGTAAGGGGAGGGACAGGGATTAGGAACACTGAAGCTTTCTTT. This translates into CASGLVRGGTGIRNTEAFF.

This chain joins TRBV7-2 and TRBJ2-7; D is unresolved. The germline gives CDR1 SGHTA, CDR2 FQGNSA. Trimming took off 0 bases at V and 0 bases at J, with 12 bases between the two ends. The CDR3 length is 16 residues. The CDR3 here is CASSLAPRSLSYEQYF. Written as DNA, the CDR3 is TGTGCCAGCAGCTTAGCTCCCAGATCCCTCTCCTACGAGCAGTACTTC.

This clone was counted only a few times. J is TRBJ1-1 and V is TRBV5-4; 7 bases are shared with TRBD1. Per the germline V gene, CDR1 is SGHNT and CDR2 is YYREEE (reference sequence). The CDR3 is made up of 14 amino acids. V lost 2 bases to trimming and J lost 3 bases; unmatched junction nucleotides: 4. The CDR3 region is CASSLQGLDTEAFF. In DNA, the CDR3 is TGTGCCAGCAGCTTACAGGGGTTGGACACTGAAGCTTTCTTT.

This clone was observed a handful of times. V gene TRBV11-2 combines with J gene TRBJ1-1; D gene unclear. The CDR3 is 13 amino acids. Germline V lookup: CDR1 SGHAT, CDR2 FQNNGV. The V gene lost 1 base and the J gene lost 7 bases, with 10 bases spanning the gap. The CDR3 DNA is TGTGCCAGCAGCTTAGGTTCCCGGTGTGAAGCTTTCTTT. Residues: CASSLGSRCEAFF.

A few counts support this clone. The rearrangement uses TRBV15 and TRBJ1-4; D is uncertain. Germline CDR1 LNHNV, CDR2 YYDKDF (reference sequence). The CDR3 loop spans 13 amino acids. Trimming cost V 5 bases and J 8 bases, with 12 bases left between them. The CDR3 spells CATSGAHREKLFF. CDR3 in DNA: TGTGCCACCAGCGGCGCCCACAGAGAAAAACTGTTTTTT. Full variable domain (outside the CDR3, taken from reference TRBV15 and TRBJ1-4): DAMVIQNPRYQVTQFGKPVTLSCSQTLNHNVMYWYQQKSSQAPKLLFHYYDKDFNNEADTPDNFQSRRPNTSFCFLDIRSPGLGDTAMYLCATSGAHREKLFFGSGTQLSVL.

This rearrangement joins TRBV5-1 to TRBJ2-3; TRBD1 matches 7 bases. This CDR3 region has 15 residues. V lost 3 bases to trimming and J lost 2 bases; unmatched junction nucleotides: 6. CDR1 and CDR2 from the germline V gene are SGHRS and YFSETQ. The CDR3 protein is CASSSPGTVTDTQYF. The CDR3 DNA is TGCGCCAGCAGCTCCCCTGGGACAGTCACAGATACGCAGTATTTT.

This chain uses TRBV29-1 with TRBJ2-3; D ambiguous. Germline V gives CDR1 SQVTM, CDR2 ANQGSEA. V dropped 5 bases and J dropped 2 bases, with 11 bases sitting between them. The CDR3 is 13 residues long. CDR3 sequence reads: CSVQHKITDTQYF. The CDR3 bases are TGCAGCGTTCAACATAAAATCACAGATACGCAGTATTTT.

The chain joins TRBV19 to TRBJ2-7; 11 nucleotides line up with TRBD2. Germline CDR1 reads LNHDA; CDR2 reads SQIVND (reference sequence). CDR3 size: 15 residues. V trimming: 5 bases; J trimming: 3 bases; junction bases outside the gene matches: 6. CDR3 in DNA: TGTGCCAGTAGTCCACTAGCGGGAGCGCTCTACGAGCAGTACTTC. Encoded protein: CASSPLAGALYEQYF.